This T cell receptor (beta chain) was found in a study of T cells and Merkel cell carcinoma outcomes. Study results and caveats: In Merkel cell carcinoma, repertoire and T-cell density reportedly predicted outcomes.

The data were produced by immunoSEQ multiplex PCR, yet TCRdb's version contains in-frame clones alone and is incomplete. The sample lists about 12,000 clones, nearly 97% occurring once. The CDR3 has 13 residues. Per the germline V gene, CDR1 is GTSNPN and CDR2 is SVGIG (reference sequence). V was trimmed by 0 bases and J by 7 bases, leaving 13 bases between them. Points on this clone: Its antigen remains unidentified.

The J gene is TRBJ2-7, the V gene TRBV30; either TRBD1 or TRBD2 may fit D (5 bases each). The material sequenced was tumor tissue from Merkel cell carcinoma. This clonotype was sampled from a human donor with Merkel cell carcinoma. CDR3 coding DNA: TGTGCCTGGAGTGTAATAAGGGGCGGGGAGCAGTACTTC. Protein: CAWSVIRGGEQYF.